One sample yielded the 22 T cell receptor beta chains listed below, sequenced in a study of T cell responses to AZD1222 COVID-19 vaccine. Sequenced by immunoSEQ multiplex PCR; TCRdb stores in-frame clones only, minus some. The sample carries fewer than 200,000 clones, under 95% recorded once. Sequenced material: peripheral blood, taken 28 days after the second AZD1222 dose. Receptors originate from an adult who received the AZD1222 COVID-19 vaccine.

CDR3 loop: CASSEVRLAGASTDTQYF. The CDR3 DNA reads TGTGCCAGCAGTGAAGTTCGGCTAGCGGGGGCCTCCACAGATACGCAGTATTTT. This sequence joins TRBV6-1 and TRBJ2-3; 10 nucleotides agree with TRBD2. The germline V gene has CDR1 MNHNS and CDR2 SASEGT. The CDR3 loop spans 18 amino acids. The trim removed 1 base at V and 2 bases at J, leaving 9 bases unmatched.

This chain joins TRBV7-9 and TRBJ2-4, with D maybe TRBD1 (6 bases). Looked up from germline, CDR1 is SEHNR and CDR2 is FQNEAQ (reference sequence). CDR3 length: 15 amino acids. The V end was cut by 2 bases, the J end by 8 bases, with 16 bases between. The CDR3 spells CASSLLSGETDIQYF. The CDR3 coding sequence is TGTGCCAGCAGCTTACTATCAGGGGAAACCGACATTCAGTACTTC. Based on the CDR3 plus reference TRBV7-9 and TRBJ2-4, the full variable domain is DTGVSQNPRHKITKRGQNVTFRCDPISEHNRLYWYRQTLGQGPEFLTYFQNEAQLEKSRLLSDRFSAERPKGSFSTLEIQRTEQGDSAMYLCASSLLSGETDIQYFGAGTRLSVL.

This clone was observed a handful of times. The rearrangement links TRBV7-9 to TRBJ1-4; D uncertain. The V and J ends lost 8 bases and 3 bases respectively, with 16 bases between them. CDR3 length: 15 amino acids. Germline V gene data show CDR1 as SEHNR and CDR2 as FQNEAQ (reference sequence). The CDR3 loop is CASVPPEFANEKLFF. For the CDR3, the DNA is TGTGCCAGCGTCCCTCCGGAGTTTGCTAATGAAAAACTGTTTTTT. Full variable domain (missing parts from reference TRBV7-9 and TRBJ1-4): DTGVSQNPRHKITKRGQNVTFRCDPISEHNRLYWYRQTLGQGPEFLTYFQNEAQLEKSRLLSDRFSAERPKGSFSTLEIQRTEQGDSAMYLCASVPPEFANEKLFFGSGTQLSVL.

The V call is TRBV6-5, the J call TRBJ2-7; 7 bases are shared with TRBD1. J lost 0 bases, V lost 5 bases, and 4 bases had no gene match. Germline V gives CDR1 MNHEY, CDR2 SVGAGI. CDR3 size: 14 residues. The CDR3 DNA reads as TGTGCCAGCAGTCAGACAGGGTACTCCTACGAGCAGTACTTC. Its translation: CASSQTGYSYEQYF.

The chain carries TRBV28 and TRBJ2-7; TRBD2 matches at 9 bases. This CDR3 is 17 amino acids long. Per germline, CDR1 MDHEN and CDR2 SYDVKM. Trimming removed 2 bases from V and 6 bases from J; junction bases left unmatched: 14. Written as DNA, the CDR3 is TGTGCCAGCAGTTTACTTGACGCCAAGACTAGCGGCACCGAGCAGTACTTC. Its protein is CASSLLDAKTSGTEQYF. Full variable domain (outside the CDR3, taken from reference TRBV28 and TRBJ2-7): DVKVTQSSRYLVKRTGEKVFLECVQDMDHENMFWYRQDPGLGLRLIYFSYDVKMKEKGDIPEGYSVSREKKERFSLILESASTNQTSMYLCASSLLDAKTSGTEQYFGPGTRLTVT.

This clone was found once. The rearrangement joins TRBV9 to TRBJ1-5; D gene unclear. Trimming took 0 bases from V and 3 from J, leaving 7 bases between them. Germline-derived CDR1 and CDR2 are SGDLS and YYNGEE. This CDR3 contains 14 residues. The CDR3 loop reads CASSVGHINQPQHF. The CDR3 nucleotides are TGTGCCAGCAGCGTAGGACACATCAATCAGCCCCAGCATTTT.

V usage is TRBV5-1 and J usage is TRBJ1-6; D uncertain. CDR1 is SGHRS and CDR2 is YFSETQ in the germline V gene. The CDR3 spans 16 residues. The germline V and J ends were trimmed by 0 bases and 2 bases, with 9 bases remaining between them. This CDR3 reads CASSLDGETYNSPLHF. CDR3 sequence (DNA): TGCGCCAGCAGCTTGGATGGGGAAACCTATAATTCACCCCTCCACTTT. Together with reference TRBV5-1 and TRBJ1-6, the CDR3 gives the full variable domain: KAGVTQTPRYLIKTRGQQVTLSCSPISGHRSVSWYQQTPGQGLQFLFEYFSETQRNKGNFPGRFSGRQFSNSRSEMNVSTLELGDSALYLCASSLDGETYNSPLHFGNGTRLTVT.

The chain couples TRBV2 to TRBJ2-5; D could derive from TRBD1 or TRBD2 (5 bases each). CDR1 is SNHLY, CDR2 FYNNEI, per germline. Between the trimmed V and J ends, which lost 3 bases and 1 base, there was a span of 12 bases. The CDR3 contains 15 residues. CDR3 sequence reads: CASSEGDGPQETQYF. The CDR3 nucleotides are TGTGCCAGCAGTGAGGGGGACGGCCCCCAAGAGACCCAGTACTTC.

CDR3 in DNA: TGTGCCAGCAGGGTATGGTGGGACAGGGGAGAAAACACTGAAGCTTTCTTT. Translated, it gives CASRVWWDRGENTEAFF. The V gene is TRBV2, the J gene TRBJ1-1, with 10 bases fitting TRBD1. The CDR3 runs 17 residues. The junction had 12 bases not matched to a gene; V was cut back by 6 bases and J by 2 bases. Germline V gene data show CDR1 as SNHLY and CDR2 as FYNNEI. The variable domain in full, with the rest retrieved from reference TRBV2 and TRBJ1-1, is EPEVTQTPSHQVTQMGQEVILRCVPISNHLYFYWYRQILGQKVEFLVSFYNNEISEKSEIFDDQFSVERPDGSNFTLKIRSTKLEDSAMYFCASRVWWDRGENTEAFFGQGTRLTVV.

This rearrangement joins TRBV28 to TRBJ1-4; no clear D gene. The CDR3 is made up of 15 amino acids. The germline V gene has CDR1 MDHEN and CDR2 SYDVKM. Trimming pared 2 bases from V and 0 bases from J, leaving 7 bases between. The CDR3, as DNA: TGTGCCAGCAGTTTAATGCCCGCAACTAATGAAAAACTGTTTTTT. It is translated as CASSLMPATNEKLFF. The complete variable domain, with remaining parts taken from reference TRBV28 and TRBJ1-4, reads DVKVTQSSRYLVKRTGEKVFLECVQDMDHENMFWYRQDPGLGLRLIYFSYDVKMKEKGDIPEGYSVSREKKERFSLILESASTNQTSMYLCASSLMPATNEKLFFGSGTQLSVL.

The V call is TRBV21-1, the J call TRBJ1-4. TRBV21-1 is a pseudogene locus. This CDR3 has 14 residues. CDR3 nucleotide sequence: TGTGCCAGCAGCGCGGACGCGGCTAATGAAAAACTGTTTTTT. Its protein is CASSADAANEKLFF.

This clone occurred a few times. The V and J genes are TRBV11-2 and TRBJ2-1; possibly TRBD1 or TRBD2 for D (5 bases each). V lost 3 bases and J lost 4, with 10 bases in between. The CDR3 is 14 residues long. The germline V gene encodes CDR1 SGHAT and CDR2 FQNNGV. CDR3 nucleotide sequence: TGTGCCAGCAGCTTTAACGGGGCATACAATGAGCAGTTCTTC. This sequence encodes CASSFNGAYNEQFF.

The J gene is TRBJ1-2, the V gene TRBV28; TRBD1 is a possible D gene (6 bases). Germline CDR1 is MDHEN and CDR2 is SYDVKM. Trimming removed 10 bases at V and 3 bases at J, with 9 bases between. CDR3 length: 11 amino acids. As DNA, the CDR3 is TGTGCCACCAGGGGAGACTATGGCTACACCTTC. Translated: CATRGDYGYTF.

This clone was observed a single time. This chain joins TRBV10-2 and TRBJ1-3; no definite D call. V shed 6 bases and J shed 0 bases, with 9 bases lying between them. CDR3 length: 14 residues. Germline V lookup: CDR1 WSHSY, CDR2 SAAADI. The CDR3 DNA reads as TGCGCCAGCAGCGGTCGAAGCTCTGGAAACACCATATATTTT. Translating it yields CASSGRSSGNTIYF.

The rearrangement uses TRBV2 and TRBJ2-1, with 7 bases that match TRBD2. The CDR3 consists of 12 residues. J was trimmed by 5 bases and V by 8 bases; bases with no gene match: 3. Germline V CDR1 and CDR2: SNHLY, FYNNEI. CDR3 DNA: TGTGCCAGCTTGGGGAGGGACAATGAGCAGTTCTTC. Translated, it gives CASLGRDNEQFF. Using reference TRBV2 and TRBJ2-1 for the parts outside the CDR3, the full variable domain is EPEVTQTPSHQVTQMGQEVILRCVPISNHLYFYWYRQILGQKVEFLVSFYNNEISEKSEIFDDQFSVERPDGSNFTLKIRSTKLEDSAMYFCASLGRDNEQFFGPGTRLTVL.

This sequence joins TRBV12-5 and TRBJ1-1; 12 nucleotides align to TRBD1. The CDR3 has 16 amino acids. Germline V CDR1 and CDR2: LGHNT, FRNRAP. V dropped 6 bases and J dropped 9; count of bases not matched to a gene: 14. The CDR3 region is CASGGDRGQGRGKAFF. In nucleotides, the CDR3 is TGTGCTAGTGGCGGGGACAGGGGGCAGGGAAGGGGTAAAGCTTTCTTT.

The chain combines TRBV19 with TRBJ2-7; 7 nucleotides line up with TRBD1. The J segment lost 0 bases and the V segment lost 1 base, leaving 3 bases of the junction unmatched. CDR1 is LNHDA, CDR2 SQIVND, per germline (reference sequence). This CDR3 has 15 residues. CDR3 loop: CASSIVAGGSYEQYF. The CDR3 bases are TGTGCCAGTAGTATAGTGGCAGGGGGCTCCTACGAGCAGTACTTC. Drawing the rest from reference TRBV19 and TRBJ2-7, the complete variable domain is DGGITQSPKYLFRKEGQNVTLSCEQNLNHDAMYWYRQDPGQGLRLIYYSQIVNDFQKGDIAEGYSVSREKKESFPLTVTSAQKNPTAFYLCASSIVAGGSYEQYFGPGTRLTVT.

Only a few counts were recorded for this clone. Written as DNA, the CDR3 is TGTGCCAGCAGCTTAGATCGAGGGGGATCTAACTATGGCTACACCTTC. This translates into CASSLDRGGSNYGYTF. This chain connects TRBV11-2 to TRBJ1-2, with D possibly matching TRBD1 (6 bases). In germline, CDR1 is SGHAT, CDR2 FQNNGV. This CDR3 is 16 amino acids long. Between the trimmed V and J ends, which lost 0 bases and 0 bases, there was a span of 11 bases.

This sequence joins TRBV27 and TRBJ1-2; no clear D gene. The CDR3 has 15 amino acids. Germline V gene lookup returns CDR1 MNHEY and CDR2 SMNVEV (reference sequence). V lost 3 bases and J 3 bases, leaving 14 bases between the germline ends. The chain's CDR3 is CASSFFLGHHYGYTF. The DNA for the CDR3 is TGTGCCAGCAGTTTCTTTTTAGGGCACCACTATGGCTACACCTTC.

The chain couples TRBV4-2 to TRBJ2-1, with D hard to call. Germline loops: CDR1 LGHNA, CDR2 YNFKEQ. The CDR3 is made up of 14 amino acids. The germline V and J ends were trimmed by 0 bases and 5 bases, with 8 bases remaining between them. The DNA of the CDR3 is TGTGCCAGCAGCCAAGATCAACTAAACAATGAGCAGTTCTTC. This sequence encodes CASSQDQLNNEQFF.

The chain recombines TRBV6-5 with TRBJ1-3; D gene unclear. Germline V gene lookup returns CDR1 MNHEY and CDR2 SVGAGI. This CDR3 has 14 amino acids. Trimming took 5 bases from V and 0 from J, leaving 8 bases between them. The CDR3 DNA reads as TGTGCCAGCAGTAGGAGCAACTCTGGAAACACCATATATTTT. It yields the protein CASSRSNSGNTIYF.

The sample holds one count of this clone. The rearrangement uses TRBV11-2 and TRBJ2-6; D is unresolved. Germline V gene lookup returns CDR1 SGHAT and CDR2 FQNNGV. The CDR3 length is 18 residues. V lost 5 bases, J lost 0 bases, and 17 bases lay in between. The CDR3 DNA reads TGTGCCAGCAGCCAGGACCGCGTCAGCTACTCTGGGGCCAACGTCCTGACTTTC. Its protein is CASSQDRVSYSGANVLTF.